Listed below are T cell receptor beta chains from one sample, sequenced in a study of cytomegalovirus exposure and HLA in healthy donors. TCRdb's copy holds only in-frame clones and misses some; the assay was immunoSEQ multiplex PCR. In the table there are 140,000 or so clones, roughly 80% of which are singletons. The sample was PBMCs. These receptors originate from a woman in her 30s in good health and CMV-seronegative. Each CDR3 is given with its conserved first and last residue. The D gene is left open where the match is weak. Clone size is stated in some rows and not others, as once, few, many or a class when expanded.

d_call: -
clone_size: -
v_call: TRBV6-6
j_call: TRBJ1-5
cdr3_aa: CASSSRGAGNQPQHF
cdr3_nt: TGTGCCAGCAGTTCACGGGGGGCGGGCAATCAGCCCCAGCATTTT

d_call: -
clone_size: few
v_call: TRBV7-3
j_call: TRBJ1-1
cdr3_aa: CASSLSGYTEAFF
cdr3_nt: TGTGCCAGCAGCTTATCAGGGTACACTGAAGCTTTCTTT

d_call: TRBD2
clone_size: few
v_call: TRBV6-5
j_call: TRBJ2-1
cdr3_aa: CASSPTSGDYNEQFF
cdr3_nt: TGTGCCAGCAGTCCGACTAGCGGAGACTACAATGAGCAGTTCTTC

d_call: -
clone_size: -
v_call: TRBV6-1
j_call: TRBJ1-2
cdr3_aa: CASNPFGSHGYTF
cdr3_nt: TGTGCCAGCAATCCTTTTGGCTCCCATGGCTACACCTTC

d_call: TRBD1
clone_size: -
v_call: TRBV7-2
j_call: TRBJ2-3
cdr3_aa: CASSLAAGQGAGDTQYF
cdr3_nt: TGTGCCAGCAGCTTAGCCGCCGGACAGGGGGCAGGGGATACGCAGTATTTT

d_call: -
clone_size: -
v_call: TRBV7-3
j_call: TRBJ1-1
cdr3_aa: CASSLNGNTEAFF
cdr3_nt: TGTGCCAGCAGCTTAAACGGGAACACTGAAGCTTTCTTT

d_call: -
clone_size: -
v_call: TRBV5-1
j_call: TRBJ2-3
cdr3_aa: CASSPAPTGRTDTQYF
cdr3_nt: TGCGCCAGCAGCCCGGCCCCGACAGGACGCACAGATACGCAGTATTTT

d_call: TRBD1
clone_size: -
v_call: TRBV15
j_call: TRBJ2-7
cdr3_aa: CATSSGTGAHEQYF
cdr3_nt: TGTGCCACCAGCAGTGGGACAGGGGCGCACGAGCAGTACTTC

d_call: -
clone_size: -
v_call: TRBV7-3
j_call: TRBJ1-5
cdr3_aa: CASSLTYGEPQHF
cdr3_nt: TGTGCCAGCAGCTTAACTTACGGGGAGCCCCAGCATTTT

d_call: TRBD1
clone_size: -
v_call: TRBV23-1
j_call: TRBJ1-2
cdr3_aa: CASIPRTGQGANYGYTF
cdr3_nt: TGCGCCAGCATCCCCCGGACCGGACAGGGCGCTAACTATGGCTACACCTTC

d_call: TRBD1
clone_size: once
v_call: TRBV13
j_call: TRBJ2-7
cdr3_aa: CASSYEGQGADEQYF
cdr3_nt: TGTGCCAGCAGCTACGAGGGACAGGGGGCCGACGAGCAGTACTTC

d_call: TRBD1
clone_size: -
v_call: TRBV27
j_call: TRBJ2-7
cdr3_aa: CASSTIQGEPYEQYF
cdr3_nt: TGTGCCAGCAGTACGATACAGGGGGAGCCCTACGAGCAGTACTTC

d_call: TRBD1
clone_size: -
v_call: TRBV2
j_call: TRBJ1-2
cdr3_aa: CASSGSGTGDYGYTF
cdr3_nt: TGTGCCAGCAGTGGTTCGGGGACAGGGGATTATGGCTACACCTTC

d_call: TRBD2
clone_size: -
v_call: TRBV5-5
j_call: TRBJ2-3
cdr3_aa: CASSQGLAVLTDTQYF
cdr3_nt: TGTGCCAGCAGCCAAGGACTAGCGGTCCTCACAGATACGCAGTATTTT

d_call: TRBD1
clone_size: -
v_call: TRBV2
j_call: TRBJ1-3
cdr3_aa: CASRGQGANTIYF
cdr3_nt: TGTGCCAGCAGAGGACAGGGGGCAAACACCATATATTTT

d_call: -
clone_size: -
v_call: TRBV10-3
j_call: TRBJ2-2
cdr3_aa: CAISESGNTNPGELFF
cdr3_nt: TGTGCCATCAGTGAATCGGGGAACACTAACCCCGGGGAGCTGTTTTTT

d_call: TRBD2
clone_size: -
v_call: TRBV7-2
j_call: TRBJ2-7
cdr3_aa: CASSLRAGYEQYF
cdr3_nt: TGTGCCAGCAGCTTAAGAGCGGGGTACGAGCAGTACTTC

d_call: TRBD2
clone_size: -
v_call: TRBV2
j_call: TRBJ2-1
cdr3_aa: CASKIGTSGVYNEQFF
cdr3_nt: TGTGCCAGCAAGATAGGGACTAGCGGAGTGTACAATGAGCAGTTCTTC

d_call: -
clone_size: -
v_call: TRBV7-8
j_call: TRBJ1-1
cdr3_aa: CASSLVQGNTEAFF
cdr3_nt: TGTGCCAGCAGCTTAGTACAGGGTAACACTGAAGCTTTCTTT

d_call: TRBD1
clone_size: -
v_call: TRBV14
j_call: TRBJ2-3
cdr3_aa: CASSPPFTGTEAQYF
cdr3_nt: TGTGCCAGCAGCCCTCCCTTTACCGGGACAGAAGCGCAGTATTTT

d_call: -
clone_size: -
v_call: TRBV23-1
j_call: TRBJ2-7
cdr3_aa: CASREDRGPITSGQTYEQYF
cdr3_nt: TGCGCCAGCAGAGAGGACAGGGGCCCTATCACTAGCGGGCAGACCTACGAGCAGTACTTC

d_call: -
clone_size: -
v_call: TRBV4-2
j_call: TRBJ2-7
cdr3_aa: CASSQEWGDEQYF
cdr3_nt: TGTGCCAGCAGCCAAGAGTGGGGGGACGAGCAGTACTTC

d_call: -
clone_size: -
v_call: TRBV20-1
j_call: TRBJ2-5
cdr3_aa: CSARVQETQYF
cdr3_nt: TGCAGTGCACGGGTCCAAGAGACCCAGTACTTC

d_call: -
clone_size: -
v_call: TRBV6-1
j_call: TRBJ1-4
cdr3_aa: CASSEARGGRGANEKLFF
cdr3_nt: TGTGCCAGCAGTGAAGCCCGGGGTGGGAGGGGGGCTAATGAAAAACTGTTTTTT

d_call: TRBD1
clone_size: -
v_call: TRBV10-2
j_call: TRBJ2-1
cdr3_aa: CASRAGTGQSNEQFF
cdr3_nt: TGCGCCAGCAGGGCCGGGACAGGGCAAAGCAATGAGCAGTTCTTC

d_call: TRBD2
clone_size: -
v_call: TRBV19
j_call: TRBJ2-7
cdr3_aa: CASSIEGGLANYEQYF
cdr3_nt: TGTGCCAGTAGTATAGAGGGGGGACTAGCGAACTACGAGCAGTACTTC

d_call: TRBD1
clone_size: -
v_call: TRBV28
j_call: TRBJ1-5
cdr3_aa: CASSSPDRGVGQPQHF
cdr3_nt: TGTGCCAGCAGTTCCCCCGACAGGGGGGTAGGTCAGCCCCAGCATTTT

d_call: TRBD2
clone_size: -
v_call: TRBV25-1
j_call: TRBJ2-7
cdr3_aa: CASSGDGGAYEQYF
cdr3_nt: TGTGCCAGCAGTGGGGATGGGGGGGCCTACGAGCAGTACTTC

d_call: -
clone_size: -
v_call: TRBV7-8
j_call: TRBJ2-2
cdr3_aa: CASSLAGVGNTGELFF
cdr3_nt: TGTGCCAGCAGCTTAGCGGGCGTGGGGAACACCGGGGAGCTGTTTTTT

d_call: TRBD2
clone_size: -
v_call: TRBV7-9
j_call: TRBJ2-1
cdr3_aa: CASSFREGYNEQFF
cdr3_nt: TGTGCCAGCAGCTTCCGGGAGGGCTACAATGAGCAGTTCTTC

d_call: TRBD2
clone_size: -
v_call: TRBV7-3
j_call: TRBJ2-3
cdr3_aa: CASSFSGGQTDTQYF
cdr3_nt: TGTGCCAGCAGCTTTAGCGGGGGGCAGACGGATACGCAGTATTTT

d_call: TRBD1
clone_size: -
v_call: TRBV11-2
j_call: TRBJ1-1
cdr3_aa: CASSLRWAGGRDTEAFF
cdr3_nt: TGTGCCAGCAGCTTAAGGTGGGCAGGGGGCCGGGACACTGAAGCTTTCTTT

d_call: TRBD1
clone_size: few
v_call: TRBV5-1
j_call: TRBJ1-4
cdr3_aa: CASSLEGTGYEKLFF
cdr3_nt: TGCGCCAGCAGCTTGGAGGGGACAGGGTATGAAAAACTGTTTTTT